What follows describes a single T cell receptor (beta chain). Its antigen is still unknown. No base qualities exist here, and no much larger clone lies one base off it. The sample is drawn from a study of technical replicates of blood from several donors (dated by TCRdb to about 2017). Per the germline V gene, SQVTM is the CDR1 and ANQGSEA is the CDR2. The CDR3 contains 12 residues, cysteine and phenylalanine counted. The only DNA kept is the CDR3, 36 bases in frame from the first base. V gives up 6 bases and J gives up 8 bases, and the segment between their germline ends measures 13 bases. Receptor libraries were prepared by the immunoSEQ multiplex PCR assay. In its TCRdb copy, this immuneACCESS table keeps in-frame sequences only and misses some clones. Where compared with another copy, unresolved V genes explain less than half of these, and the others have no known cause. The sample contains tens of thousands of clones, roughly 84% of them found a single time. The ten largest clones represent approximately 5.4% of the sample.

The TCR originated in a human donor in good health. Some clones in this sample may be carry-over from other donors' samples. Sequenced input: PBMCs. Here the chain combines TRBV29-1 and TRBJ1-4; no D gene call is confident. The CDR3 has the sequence CSVQGVQEKLFF. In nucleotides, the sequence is TGCAGCGTCCAAGGTGTACAGGAAAAACTGTTTTTT.